This T cell receptor (beta chain) is drawn from a study of T cell changes during pregnancy in multiple sclerosis (dated by TCRdb to between 2018 and 2021). A note on the overall study: The study looked at changes in the T cell repertoire across pregnancy in women with multiple sclerosis.

Notes on this clone: The antigen it binds to is not known. Base qualities were left out, and no much larger clone turns up one base away.

From the cysteine up to the phenylalanine, the CDR3 has a length of 12 residues. Here the CDR3 DNA is all that survives: 36 bases in frame from base 1. For CDR1 and CDR2, the germline V gene lists MDHEN and SYDVKM. The junction carries 9 bases between V and J, which are trimmed by 6 bases and 7 bases respectively. Library preparation was by the immunoSEQ multiplex PCR assay. Held by TCRdb, this immuneACCESS table contains in-frame sequences only and omits some clones. Under half of the omission traces to an unresolved V gene where checked; the cause of the rest is unknown. The sample contains under 110,000 clones, around 90% of them found a single time. The top ten clones comprise 3.1% of the sample.

This sequence uses TRBV28 and TRBJ1-4, and perhaps TRBD1 as D gene, on 5 matching bases. The sequence was collected from a female donor with multiple sclerosis, enrolled in a pregnancy study. Source: peripheral blood, taken in the second trimester of pregnancy. The DNA reads TGTGCCAGCAGGGGGCGAGTTGAAAAACTGTTTTTT. Its coded protein is CASRGRVEKLFF.